One and the same sample provided the 16 T cell receptor beta chains below, sequenced in a study of cytomegalovirus exposure and HLA in healthy donors. It was with 60 Vbeta and 13 Jbeta primers that the PCR ran. Generated by immunoSEQ multiplex PCR, the TCRdb table keeps only in-frame clones and is missing some. Its listing shows fewer than 150,000 clones. The sequencing input was PBMCs. The receptor set was obtained from a man aged 18 to 30 in good health and CMV-seronegative.

The gene calls are TRBV5-4 and TRBJ2-3; perhaps TRBD2 as D (7 bases). V lost 0 bases and J lost 5, with 10 bases in between. The germline gives CDR1 SGHNT, CDR2 YYREEE (reference sequence). This CDR3 has 14 residues. The CDR3 sequence: CASSLEGGGDTQYF. The CDR3 bases are TGTGCCAGCAGCTTGGAGGGAGGGGGAGATACGCAGTATTTT. Filled out from reference TRBV5-4 and TRBJ2-3, the complete variable domain reads ETGVTQSPTHLIKTRGQQVTLRCSSQSGHNTVSWYQQALGQGPQFIFQYYREEENGRGNFPPRFSGLQFPNYSSELNVNALELDDSALYLCASSLEGGGDTQYFGPGTRLTVL.

The chain's CDR3 is CASSGVAGFYNEQFF. CDR3 coding DNA: TGTGCCAGCAGCGGAGTAGCGGGATTCTACAATGAGCAGTTCTTC. The chain carries TRBV9 and TRBJ2-1; 8 bases are a match to TRBD2. V lost 3 bases, J lost 3 bases, and 5 bases stayed unmatched. CDR1 is SGDLS, CDR2 YYNGEE, per germline. This CDR3 spans 15 amino acids.

The rearrangement links TRBV7-9 to TRBJ2-3, with D unclear. Trimming took off 0 bases at V and 3 bases at J, with 4 bases between the two ends. Germline CDR1 is SEHNR and CDR2 is FQNEAQ (reference sequence). The CDR3 spans 13 residues. CDR3 residues: CASSLAKTDTQYF. The CDR3, as DNA: TGTGCCAGCAGCTTAGCTAAAACAGATACGCAGTATTTT.

V and J are TRBV7-3 and TRBJ1-6, with TRBD1 matching 7 bases. V shed 2 bases, J shed 8 bases, and the junction held 9 bases outside the gene matches. In germline, CDR1 is SGHTA, CDR2 FQGTGA. The CDR3 loop spans 16 amino acids. The DNA of the CDR3 is TGTGCCAGCAGCTTATCTAGTAGGACAGGCGATTCACCCCTCCACTTT. Translated: CASSLSSRTGDSPLHF.

The genes are TRBV9 and TRBJ2-1, with TRBD2 identical over 9 bases. The CDR3 runs 16 residues. J was trimmed by 4 bases and V by 3 bases; bases with no gene match: 8. CDR1 is SGDLS and CDR2 is YYNGEE in the germline V gene. The CDR3 sequence: CASSAPLAGGYNEQFF. CDR3 nucleotide sequence: TGTGCCAGCAGCGCCCCCTTGGCGGGAGGGTACAATGAGCAGTTCTTC.

V gene TRBV27 combines with J gene TRBJ1-4; TRBD1 aligns across 9 bases. Germline assignment: CDR1 MNHEY and CDR2 SMNVEV (reference sequence). V lost 6 bases and J lost 5; bases outside the gene matches: 4. This CDR3 has 14 amino acids. The DNA for the CDR3 is TGTGCCAGCAGAGCGACAGGGGGGAATGAAAAACTGTTTTTT. Its translation: CASRATGGNEKLFF.

The chain links TRBV5-4 to TRBJ2-5, with D perhaps matching TRBD1 (5 bases). V lost 0 bases, J lost 2 bases, and 8 bases lay in between. The CDR3 loop spans 14 amino acids. Germline V gives CDR1 SGHNT, CDR2 YYREEE (reference sequence). The CDR3 loop reads CASSLGQGQETQYF. The CDR3 region has the DNA TGTGCCAGCAGCTTGGGGCAGGGACAAGAGACCCAGTACTTC.

The rearrangement uses TRBV5-5 and TRBJ2-5; 8 positions agree with TRBD2. The CDR3 has 14 amino acids. V trimming: 2 bases; J trimming: 2 bases; junction bases outside the gene matches: 2. Germline V CDR1 and CDR2: SGHKS, YYEKEE (reference sequence). CDR3 sequence reads: CASSFGLAQETQYF. The CDR3 nucleotides read TGTGCCAGCAGCTTTGGACTAGCTCAAGAGACCCAGTACTTC. The full variable domain, completed using reference TRBV5-5 and TRBJ2-5, is DAGVTQSPTHLIKTRGQQVTLRCSPISGHKSVSWYQQVLGQGPQFIFQYYEKEERGRGNFPDRFSARQFPNYSSELNVNALLLGDSALYLCASSFGLAQETQYFGPGTRLLVL.

The chain recombines TRBV9 with TRBJ1-1; no firm D call. CDR1 is SGDLS, CDR2 YYNGEE, per germline. The CDR3 length is 15 residues. Trimming stripped 4 bases from V and 1 base from J, with 14 bases between. The CDR3 DNA is TGTGCCAGCAGCCTGGGGAGGGTTCAGAACACTGAAGCTTTCTTT. Translation: CASSLGRVQNTEAFF.

The chain combines TRBV27 with TRBJ1-6; TRBD1 might be the D (5 bases). V lost 5 bases and J 7 bases, leaving 12 bases between the germline ends. CDR3 size: 14 residues. CDR1 MNHEY and CDR2 SMNVEV come from the germline V gene (reference sequence). The CDR3 nucleotides are TGTGCCAGCAGTGAATCCTCAGGGAATTCACCCCTCCACTTT. Its protein is CASSESSGNSPLHF.

The V call is TRBV30, the J call TRBJ2-3; a weak D match, TRBD2 (5 bases). CDR1 and CDR2 from the germline V gene are GTSNPN and SVGIG (reference sequence). V lost 4 bases, J lost 5 bases, and 16 bases lay in between. CDR3 length equals 14 residues. Here the CDR3 reads CAWTSPLGRDTQYF. The CDR3 DNA follows: TGTGCCTGGACTAGCCCCCTGGGGAGAGATACGCAGTATTTT.

V and J are TRBV6-5 and TRBJ1-6; D gene uncertain. The CDR3 has 15 residues. Trimming took 5 bases from V and 0 from J, leaving 8 bases between them. Germline lookup yields CDR1 MNHEY and CDR2 SVGAGI. The CDR3 here is CASSKRVSYNSPLHF. For the CDR3, the DNA is TGTGCCAGCAGTAAGAGGGTCTCCTATAATTCACCCCTCCACTTT.

The V and J genes are TRBV6-1 and TRBJ2-2; TRBD1 agrees at 9 bases. V shed 6 bases, J shed 6 bases, and the junction held 8 bases outside the gene matches. This CDR3 comprises 15 residues. Germline values: CDR1 MNHNS, CDR2 SASEGT. CDR3 DNA: TGTGCCAGCAGATGGACAGGGGTAACGGCCGGGGAGCTGTTTTTT. As protein: CASRWTGVTAGELFF.

The rearrangement links TRBV11-2 to TRBJ2-1, with D unresolved. Per the germline V gene, CDR1 is SGHAT and CDR2 is FQNNGV. This CDR3 has 14 residues. V lost 5 bases to trimming and J lost 0 bases, with 8 bases between them. CDR3 sequence reads: CASSLPSSYNEQFF. As DNA, the CDR3 is TGTGCCAGCAGCCTTCCTAGCTCCTACAATGAGCAGTTCTTC.

V usage is TRBV2 and J usage is TRBJ1-4, with a weak D call TRBD1 (5 bases). This CDR3 region has 13 residues. The germline V gene has CDR1 SNHLY and CDR2 FYNNEI. V lost 3 bases and J 8 bases, leaving 10 bases between the germline ends. The CDR3 here is CASSEDPGEKLFF. The DNA for the CDR3 is TGTGCCAGCAGTGAGGATCCAGGGGAAAAACTGTTTTTT.

The chain uses TRBV20-1 and TRBJ1-4; the D is unclear. CDR1 DFQATT and CDR2 SNEGSKA come from the germline V gene (reference sequence). Between the trimmed V and J ends, which lost 3 bases and 6 bases, there was a span of 2 bases. The CDR3 is made up of 10 amino acids. The chain's CDR3 is CSASDEKLFF. In DNA form, the CDR3 reads TGCAGTGCTAGCGATGAAAAACTGTTTTTT.